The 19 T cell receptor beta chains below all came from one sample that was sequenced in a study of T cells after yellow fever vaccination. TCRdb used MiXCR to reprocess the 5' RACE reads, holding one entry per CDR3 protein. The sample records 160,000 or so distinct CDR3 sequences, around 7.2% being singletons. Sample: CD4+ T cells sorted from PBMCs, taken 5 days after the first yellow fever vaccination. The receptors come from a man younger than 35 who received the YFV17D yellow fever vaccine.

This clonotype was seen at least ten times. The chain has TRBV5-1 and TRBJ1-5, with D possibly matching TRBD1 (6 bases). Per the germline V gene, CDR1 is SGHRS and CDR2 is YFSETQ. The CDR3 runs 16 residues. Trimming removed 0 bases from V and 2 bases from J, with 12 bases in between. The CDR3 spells CASSLAPGHRNQPQHF. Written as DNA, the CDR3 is TGCGCCAGCAGCTTGGCTCCGGGACACCGCAATCAGCCCCAGCATTTT.

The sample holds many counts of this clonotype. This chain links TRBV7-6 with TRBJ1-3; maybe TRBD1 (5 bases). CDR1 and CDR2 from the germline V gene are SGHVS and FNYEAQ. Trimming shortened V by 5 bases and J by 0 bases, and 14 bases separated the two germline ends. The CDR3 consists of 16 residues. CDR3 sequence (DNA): TGTGCCAGCAGCCAGGGTGCCGGAAACTCTGGAAACACCATATATTTT. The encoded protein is CASSQGAGNSGNTIYF.

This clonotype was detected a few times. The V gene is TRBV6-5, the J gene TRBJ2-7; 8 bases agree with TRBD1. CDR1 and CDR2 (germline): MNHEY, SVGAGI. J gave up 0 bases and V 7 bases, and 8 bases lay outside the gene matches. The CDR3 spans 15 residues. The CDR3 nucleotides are TGTGCCAGCAATAGGGGACAGGCGAGCTCCTACGAGCAGTACTTC. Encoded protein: CASNRGQASSYEQYF.

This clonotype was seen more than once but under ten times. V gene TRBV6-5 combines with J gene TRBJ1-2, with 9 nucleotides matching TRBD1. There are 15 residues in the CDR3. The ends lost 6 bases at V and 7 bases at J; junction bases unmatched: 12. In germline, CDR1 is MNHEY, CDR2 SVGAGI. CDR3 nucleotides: TGTGCCAGCAGCCCTAGACAGGGGGGCTTGGGTGGCTACACCTTC. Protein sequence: CASSPRQGGLGGYTF.

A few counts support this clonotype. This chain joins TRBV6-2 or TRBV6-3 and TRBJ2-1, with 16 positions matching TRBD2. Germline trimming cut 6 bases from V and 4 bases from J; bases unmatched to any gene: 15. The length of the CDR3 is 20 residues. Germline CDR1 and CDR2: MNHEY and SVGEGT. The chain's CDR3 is CASRKPPGLAGGPAYNEQFF. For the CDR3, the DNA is TGTGCCAGCAGAAAACCGCCGGGACTAGCGGGGGGGCCGGCGTACAATGAGCAGTTCTTC.

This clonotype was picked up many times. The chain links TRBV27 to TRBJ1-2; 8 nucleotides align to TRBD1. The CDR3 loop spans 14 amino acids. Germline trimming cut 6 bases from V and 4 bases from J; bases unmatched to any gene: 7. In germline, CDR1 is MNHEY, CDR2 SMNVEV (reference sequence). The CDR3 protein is CASSRQGAGYGYTF. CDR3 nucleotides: TGTGCCAGCAGCAGGCAGGGGGCTGGCTATGGCTACACCTTC.

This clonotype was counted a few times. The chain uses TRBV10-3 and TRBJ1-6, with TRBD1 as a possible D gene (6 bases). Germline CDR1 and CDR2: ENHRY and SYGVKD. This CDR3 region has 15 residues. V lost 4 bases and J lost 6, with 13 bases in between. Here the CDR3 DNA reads TGTGCCATCAGTGCGGCACAGGGCCCTAATTCACCCCTCCACTTT. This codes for CAISAAQGPNSPLHF.

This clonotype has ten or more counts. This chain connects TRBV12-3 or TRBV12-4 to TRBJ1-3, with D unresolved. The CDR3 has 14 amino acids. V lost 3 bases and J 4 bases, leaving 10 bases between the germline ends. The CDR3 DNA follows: TGTGCCAGCAGTTTGACGGAGGAGGGAAACACCATATATTTT. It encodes CASSLTEEGNTIYF.

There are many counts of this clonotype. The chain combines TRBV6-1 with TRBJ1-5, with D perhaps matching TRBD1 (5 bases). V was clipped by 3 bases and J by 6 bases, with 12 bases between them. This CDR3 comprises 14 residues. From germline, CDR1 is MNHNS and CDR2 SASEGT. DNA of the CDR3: TGTGCCAGCAGTGACAGGGAGGGGAGTCAGCCCCAGCATTTT. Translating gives CASSDREGSQPQHF.

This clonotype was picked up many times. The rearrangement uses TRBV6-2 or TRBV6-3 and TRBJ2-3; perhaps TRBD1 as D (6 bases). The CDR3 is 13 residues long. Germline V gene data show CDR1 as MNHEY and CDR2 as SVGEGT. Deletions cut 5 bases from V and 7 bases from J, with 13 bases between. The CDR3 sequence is CASSHPDRNTQYF. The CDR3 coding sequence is TGTGCCAGCAGTCACCCTGACAGGAATACGCAGTATTTT.

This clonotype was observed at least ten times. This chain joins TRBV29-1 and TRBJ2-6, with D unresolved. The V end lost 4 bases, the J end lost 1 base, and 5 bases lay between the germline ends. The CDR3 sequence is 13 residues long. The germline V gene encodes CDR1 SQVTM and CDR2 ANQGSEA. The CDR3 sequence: CSVVQSGANVLTF. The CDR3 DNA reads TGCAGCGTTGTACAGTCTGGGGCCAACGTCCTGACTTTC. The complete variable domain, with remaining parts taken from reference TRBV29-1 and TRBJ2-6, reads SAVISQKPSRDICQRGTSLTIQCQVDSQVTMMFWYRQQPGQSLTLIATANQGSEATYESGFVIDKFPISRPNLTFSTLTVSNMSPEDSSIYLCSVVQSGANVLTFGAGSRLTVL.

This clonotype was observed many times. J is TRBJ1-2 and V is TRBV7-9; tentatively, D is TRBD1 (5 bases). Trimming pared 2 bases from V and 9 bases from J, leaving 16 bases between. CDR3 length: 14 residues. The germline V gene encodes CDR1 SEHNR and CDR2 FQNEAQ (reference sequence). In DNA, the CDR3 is TGTGCCAGCAGCTTATGGGGCTCCCCGGACAGCTACACCTTC. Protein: CASSLWGSPDSYTF.

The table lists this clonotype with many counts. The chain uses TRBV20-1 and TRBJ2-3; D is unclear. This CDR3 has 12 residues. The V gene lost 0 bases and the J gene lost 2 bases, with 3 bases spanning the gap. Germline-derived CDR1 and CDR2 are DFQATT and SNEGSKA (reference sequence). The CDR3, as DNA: TGCAGTGCTAGAGACCTCACAGATACGCAGTATTTT. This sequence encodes CSARDLTDTQYF.

CDR3 sequence reads: CASSLDGTTGNTIYF. In DNA, the CDR3 is TGTGCCAGCAGCTTAGACGGGACAACTGGAAACACCATATATTTT. This sequence joins TRBV11-3 and TRBJ1-3; the D gene is possibly TRBD1 (6 bases). Germline loops: CDR1 SGHNT, CDR2 YENEEA. This CDR3 has 15 amino acids. V lost 0 bases and J lost 2, with 8 bases in between.

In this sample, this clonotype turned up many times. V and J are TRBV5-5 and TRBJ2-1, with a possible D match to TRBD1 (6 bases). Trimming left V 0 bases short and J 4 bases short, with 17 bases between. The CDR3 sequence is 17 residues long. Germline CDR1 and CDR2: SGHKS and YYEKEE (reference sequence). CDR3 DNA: TGTGCCAGCAGCTTGGCCGAGGCAGGGGTGCAGTACAATGAGCAGTTCTTC. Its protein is CASSLAEAGVQYNEQFF.

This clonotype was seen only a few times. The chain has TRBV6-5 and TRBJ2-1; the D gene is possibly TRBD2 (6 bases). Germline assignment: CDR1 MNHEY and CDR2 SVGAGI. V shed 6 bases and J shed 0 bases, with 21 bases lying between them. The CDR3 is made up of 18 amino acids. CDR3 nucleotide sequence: TGTGCCAGCAGCCGCGGACCTCGGGGGAGACACTCCTACAATGAGCAGTTCTTC. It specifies CASSRGPRGRHSYNEQFF.

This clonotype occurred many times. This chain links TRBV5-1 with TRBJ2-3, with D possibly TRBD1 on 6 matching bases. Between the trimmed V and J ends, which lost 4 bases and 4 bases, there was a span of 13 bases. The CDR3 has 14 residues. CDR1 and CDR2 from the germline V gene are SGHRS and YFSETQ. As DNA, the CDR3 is TGCGCCAGCAGCCTAACAGGGTTTCCAGATACGCAGTATTTT. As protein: CASSLTGFPDTQYF.

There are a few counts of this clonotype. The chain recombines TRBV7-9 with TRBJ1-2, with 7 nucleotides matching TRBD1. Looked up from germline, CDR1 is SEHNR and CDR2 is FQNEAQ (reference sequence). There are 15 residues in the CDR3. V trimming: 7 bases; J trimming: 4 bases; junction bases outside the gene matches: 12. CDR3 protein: CASNKIEGGVYGYTF. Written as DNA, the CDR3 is TGTGCCAGCAACAAGATCGAAGGGGGCGTCTATGGCTACACCTTC.

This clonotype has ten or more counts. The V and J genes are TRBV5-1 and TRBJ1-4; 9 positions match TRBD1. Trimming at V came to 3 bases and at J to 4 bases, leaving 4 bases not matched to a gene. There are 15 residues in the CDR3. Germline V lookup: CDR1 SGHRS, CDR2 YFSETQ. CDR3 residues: CASSSGQGSNEKLFF. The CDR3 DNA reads TGCGCCAGCAGCTCAGGACAGGGGAGTAATGAAAAACTGTTTTTT.